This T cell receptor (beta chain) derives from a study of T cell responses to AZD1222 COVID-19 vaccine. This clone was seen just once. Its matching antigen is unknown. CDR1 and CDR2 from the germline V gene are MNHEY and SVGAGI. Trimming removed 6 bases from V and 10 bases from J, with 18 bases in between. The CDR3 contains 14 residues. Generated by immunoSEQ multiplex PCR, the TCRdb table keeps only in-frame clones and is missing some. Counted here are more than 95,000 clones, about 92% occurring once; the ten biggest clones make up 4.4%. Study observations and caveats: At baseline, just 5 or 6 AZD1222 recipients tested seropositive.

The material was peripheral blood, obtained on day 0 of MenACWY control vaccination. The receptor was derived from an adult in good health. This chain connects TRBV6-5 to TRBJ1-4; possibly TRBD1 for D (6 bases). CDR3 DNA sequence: TGTGCCAGCAGGTCTCAACTCGACAGGCGAAAACTGTTTTTT. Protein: CASRSQLDRRKLFF.